This passage covers 26 T cell receptor beta chains from one sample sequenced in a study of blood T cell repertoires in COVID-19. Profiled with immunoSEQ multiplex PCR; TCRdb holds only in-frame clones, not every one. Here the sample spans fewer than 35,000 clones, less than 85% being singletons. Sequencing used peripheral blood. The receptor set was obtained from a man older than 75 with active or convalescent COVID-19.

J is TRBJ2-7 and V is TRBV5-1, with 8 positions matching TRBD1. The germline CDR1 and CDR2 sequences are SGHRS and YFSETQ. The CDR3 spans 15 residues. With 3 bases clipped from V and 3 bases from J, the junction kept 8 bases outside the gene matches. This CDR3 is CASSSGQGRNYEQYF. CDR3 nucleotide sequence: TGCGCCAGCAGCTCAGGACAGGGCCGCAACTACGAGCAGTACTTC.

This sequence joins TRBV19 and TRBJ1-2, with 9 bases lining up with TRBD1. CDR3 length: 15 residues. V gave up 7 bases and J gave up 1 base; unmatched junction bases: 7. CDR1 and CDR2 from the germline V gene are LNHDA and SQIVND (reference sequence). As DNA, the CDR3 is TGTGCCAGTATGGGGACAGGGCCCAATAACTATGGCTACACCTTC. It translates to CASMGTGPNNYGYTF.

This clone was picked up one time. CDR3: CASQANTEAFF. In nucleotides, the CDR3 is TGTGCCAGCCAGGCGAACACTGAAGCTTTCTTT. The J gene is TRBJ1-1, the V gene TRBV6-5; D gene unclear. In germline, CDR1 is MNHEY, CDR2 SVGAGI. This CDR3 has 11 residues. Trimming stripped 8 bases from V and 1 base from J, with 5 bases between.

The table lists this clone with a few counts. V and J are TRBV6-1 and TRBJ1-2; 10 nucleotides agree with TRBD1. V lost 1 base, J lost 3 bases, and 2 bases stayed unmatched. This CDR3 comprises 15 residues. Germline CDR1 is MNHNS and CDR2 is SASEGT. This CDR3 is CASSEEGTGDYGYTF. The CDR3 region has the DNA TGTGCCAGCAGTGAAGAAGGGACAGGGGACTATGGCTACACCTTC.

The CDR3 protein is CASSEREPHNTEAFF. The CDR3 DNA follows: TGTGCCAGCAGTGAACGGGAGCCTCACAACACTGAAGCTTTCTTT. This sequence joins TRBV2 and TRBJ1-1; no definite D call. The CDR3 consists of 15 residues. V lost 2 bases and J lost 2, with 12 bases in between. Germline V gives CDR1 SNHLY, CDR2 FYNNEI.

The V gene is TRBV5-1, the J gene TRBJ2-3; 13 bases map to TRBD2. This CDR3 is built from 18 residues. J gave up 4 bases and V 2 bases, and 10 bases lay outside the gene matches. Germline CDR1 SGHRS, CDR2 YFSETQ. DNA for the CDR3: TGCGCCAGCAGCTTTTCCGGCCAGGGACTAGCGGGATCAGATACGCAGTATTTT. Its protein product is CASSFSGQGLAGSDTQYF.

This clone was seen only once. The chain combines TRBV27 with TRBJ2-3; 12 bases are shared with TRBD2. The CDR3 length is 15 residues. CDR1 is MNHEY and CDR2 is SMNVEV in the germline V gene (reference sequence). With 7 bases clipped from V and 3 bases from J, the junction kept 5 bases outside the gene matches. CDR3 coding DNA: TGTGCCAGCACTCGACTAGCGGGGGAGACAGATACGCAGTATTTT. Amino acids: CASTRLAGETDTQYF.

The genes are TRBV12-3 or TRBV12-4 and TRBJ1-4, with D unresolved. The V end was cut by 0 bases, the J end by 9 bases, with 5 bases between. The CDR3 is 12 amino acids. The DNA for the CDR3 is TGTGCCAGCAGTTTAGCAGACAAAAAACTGTTTTTT. It encodes CASSLADKKLFF.

The V gene is TRBV6-5, the J gene TRBJ2-7, with D possibly TRBD2 on 6 matching bases. The germline V gene encodes CDR1 MNHEY and CDR2 SVGAGI. The ends were cut back, 6 bases at V and 0 bases at J, with 15 bases in the middle. The CDR3 is 15 amino acids. The CDR3 loop is CASSLVEGNSYEQYF. The CDR3 DNA follows: TGTGCCAGCAGCTTAGTGGAGGGGAACTCCTACGAGCAGTACTTC.

This clone was picked up a small number of times. The genes are TRBV9 and TRBJ1-1; the match to TRBD1 covers 8 bases. V was pared by 0 bases and J by 6 bases, with 7 bases of the junction left unmatched. This CDR3 has 15 amino acids. Germline assignment: CDR1 SGDLS and CDR2 YYNGEE. The CDR3 sequence is CASSVVSGQGAEAFF. CDR3 DNA sequence: TGTGCCAGCAGCGTAGTCAGTGGACAGGGAGCTGAAGCTTTCTTT. The whole variable domain, filled in from reference TRBV9 and TRBJ1-1, reads DSGVTQTPKHLITATGQRVTLRCSPRSGDLSVYWYQQSLDQGLQFLIQYYNGEERAKGNILERFSAQQFPDLHSELNLSSLELGDSALYFCASSVVSGQGAEAFFGQGTRLTVV.

The chain combines TRBV2 with TRBJ2-4; D remains unclear. This CDR3 is 16 amino acids long. Germline CDR1 SNHLY, CDR2 FYNNEI. V lost 6 bases to trimming and J lost 1 base, with 16 bases between them. The CDR3 sequence is CASRNALGVAKNIQYF. For the CDR3, the DNA is TGTGCCAGCAGAAACGCGCTCGGTGTGGCCAAAAACATTCAGTACTTC.

The J gene is TRBJ2-4, the V gene TRBV7-9; TRBD1 matches at 7 bases. In germline, CDR1 is SEHNR, CDR2 FQNEAQ (reference sequence). The CDR3 runs 16 residues. V gave up 0 bases and J gave up 3 bases; unmatched junction bases: 5. The CDR3 sequence is CASSLATGLSKNIQYF. CDR3 DNA: TGTGCCAGCAGCTTAGCGACAGGGTTGAGCAAAAACATTCAGTACTTC.

The CDR3 bases are TGTGCCAGTAGGATCCCAGGGGAAAATCAGCCCCAGCATTTT. Translated, it gives CASRIPGENQPQHF. The chain joins TRBV19 to TRBJ1-5; the D gene is possibly TRBD1 (6 bases). Deletions cut 6 bases from V and 4 bases from J, with 13 bases between. The CDR3 has 14 residues. In germline, CDR1 is LNHDA, CDR2 SQIVND (reference sequence).

This rearrangement joins TRBV29-1 to TRBJ1-5; 8 positions agree with TRBD1. Germline-derived CDR1 and CDR2 are SQVTM and ANQGSEA. The junction had 5 bases not matched to a gene; V was cut back by 4 bases and J by 6 bases. The CDR3 length is 13 residues. This chain's CDR3 is CSVVAGGGQPQHF. The CDR3 bases are TGCAGCGTTGTCGCAGGGGGCGGTCAGCCCCAGCATTTT.

A few counts support this clone. The chain links TRBV19 to TRBJ2-3; 7 nucleotides line up with TRBD1. From germline, CDR1 is LNHDA and CDR2 SQIVND (reference sequence). The CDR3 contains 14 residues. V shed 7 bases, J shed 1 base, and the junction held 5 bases outside the gene matches. Here the CDR3 reads CASTPDRRTDTQYF. The CDR3 DNA sequence: TGTGCCAGTACCCCGGACAGGCGCACAGATACGCAGTATTTT.

V and J are TRBV28 and TRBJ2-5; D unresolved. CDR3 size: 15 residues. Trimming removed 5 bases at V and 2 bases at J, with 15 bases between. Germline assignment: CDR1 MDHEN and CDR2 SYDVKM. CDR3: CASSPSPRGQETQYF. CDR3 in DNA: TGTGCCAGCAGTCCGTCGCCTCGCGGTCAAGAGACCCAGTACTTC.

V and J are TRBV6-5 and TRBJ2-3; 10 bases fit TRBD2. This CDR3 is 14 amino acids long. In germline, CDR1 is MNHEY, CDR2 SVGAGI. V was pared by 5 bases and J by 4 bases, with 3 bases of the junction left unmatched. The DNA for the CDR3 is TGTGCCAGCAGTAGTAGCGGGGGGCCAGATACGCAGTATTTT. Protein: CASSSSGGPDTQYF.

By share, this clone counts as medium-sized. J is TRBJ1-1 and V is TRBV7-9; perhaps TRBD1 as D (6 bases). Germline CDR1 SEHNR, CDR2 FQNEAQ (reference sequence). This CDR3 has 12 residues. V was clipped by 5 bases and J by 6 bases, with 10 bases between them. The CDR3 loop is CASSTGKSEAFF. In nucleotides, the CDR3 is TGTGCCAGCAGCACAGGGAAATCTGAAGCTTTCTTT.

This clone was found once. This sequence joins TRBV5-1 and TRBJ2-1; TRBD2 aligns across 14 bases. The CDR3 covers 16 residues. CDR1 is SGHRS and CDR2 is YFSETQ in the germline V gene. V was pared by 3 bases and J by 8 bases, with 7 bases of the junction left unmatched. CDR3 DNA sequence: TGCGCCAGCAGCTATACGGGACTAGCGGGAGCCGATGAGCAGTTCTTC. Protein sequence: CASSYTGLAGADEQFF.

The rearrangement uses TRBV6-5 and TRBJ1-2; 9 nucleotides match TRBD1. Germline V gene lookup returns CDR1 MNHEY and CDR2 SVGAGI. This CDR3 spans 15 amino acids. The V segment lost 3 bases and the J segment 5 bases; nucleotides outside the gene matches: 7. The CDR3 bases are TGTGCCAGCAGTTATCCCGGGACAGGGAGTTATGGCTACACCTTC. This encodes CASSYPGTGSYGYTF.

V gene TRBV19 combines with J gene TRBJ1-1; 11 bases fit TRBD1. The length of the CDR3 is 15 residues. Unmatched junction bases numbered 6, after V lost 4 bases and J lost 5 bases. Per germline, CDR1 LNHDA and CDR2 SQIVND (reference sequence). This CDR3 is CASSTWTGGATEAFF. For the CDR3, the DNA is TGTGCCAGTAGTACTTGGACAGGGGGCGCTACTGAAGCTTTCTTT.

V gene TRBV5-6 combines with J gene TRBJ1-3; TRBD1 might be the D (5 bases). The CDR3 runs 14 residues. Germline V gives CDR1 SGHDT, CDR2 YYEEEE. V was pared by 1 base and J by 4 bases, with 9 bases between. The CDR3 DNA follows: TGTGCCAGCAGCTTGTCAGGGTCAGGAAACACCATATATTTT. Protein sequence: CASSLSGSGNTIYF.

The chain combines TRBV3-1 (or the pseudogene TRBV3-2) with TRBJ1-1; weak D call: TRBD1 (5 bases). This CDR3 is 13 amino acids long. Trimming cost V 0 bases and J 5 bases, with 7 bases left between them. CDR1 LGHDT and CDR2 YNNKEL come from the germline V gene (reference sequence). CDR3 nucleotides: TGTGCCAGCAGCCAAGATGCAGGGACTGAAGCTTTCTTT. Protein: CASSQDAGTEAFF.

This clone was found once. The chain combines TRBV6-5 with TRBJ2-7; D is unclear. The CDR3 spans 13 residues. Germline CDR1 is MNHEY and CDR2 is SVGAGI. V lost 0 bases to trimming and J lost 6 bases, with 9 bases between them. The CDR3 nucleotides read TGTGCCAGCAGTTACTCGTTTGGCCTCGAGCAGTACTTC. Protein: CASSYSFGLEQYF.

This chain joins TRBV6-5 and TRBJ2-7, with D tentatively TRBD1 (5 bases). CDR1 and CDR2 (germline): MNHEY, SVGAGI. This CDR3 is built from 15 residues. Between the trimmed V and J ends, which lost 0 bases and 5 bases, there was a span of 14 bases. The CDR3 nucleotides are TGTGCCAGCAGTTACTCGATTCAGGGCACCCACGAGCAGTACTTC. Amino acid sequence: CASSYSIQGTHEQYF.

This chain links TRBV7-3 with TRBJ2-2, with 9 bases fitting TRBD2. This CDR3 spans 17 amino acids. Germline assignment: CDR1 SGHTA and CDR2 FQGTGA. V was clipped by 0 bases and J by 0 bases; unmatched bases: 2. The CDR3 loop reads CASSLTGTSTNTGELFF. Written as DNA, the CDR3 is TGTGCCAGCAGCTTAACTGGGACTAGCACGAACACCGGGGAGCTGTTTTTT.